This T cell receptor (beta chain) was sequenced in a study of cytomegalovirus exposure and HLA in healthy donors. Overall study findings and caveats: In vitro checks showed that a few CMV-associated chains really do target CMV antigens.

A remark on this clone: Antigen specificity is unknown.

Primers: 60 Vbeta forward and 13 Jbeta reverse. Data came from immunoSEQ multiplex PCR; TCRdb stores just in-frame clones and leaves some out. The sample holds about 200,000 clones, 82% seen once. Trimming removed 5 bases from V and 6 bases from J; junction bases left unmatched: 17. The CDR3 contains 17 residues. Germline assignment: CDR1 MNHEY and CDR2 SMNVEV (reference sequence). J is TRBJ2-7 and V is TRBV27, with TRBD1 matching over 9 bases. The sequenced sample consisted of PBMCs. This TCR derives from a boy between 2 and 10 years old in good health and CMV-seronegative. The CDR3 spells CASSRNDRGTWGREQYF. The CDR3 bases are TGTGCCAGCAGTCGGAACGACAGGGGGACCTGGGGTCGCGAGCAGTACTTC.